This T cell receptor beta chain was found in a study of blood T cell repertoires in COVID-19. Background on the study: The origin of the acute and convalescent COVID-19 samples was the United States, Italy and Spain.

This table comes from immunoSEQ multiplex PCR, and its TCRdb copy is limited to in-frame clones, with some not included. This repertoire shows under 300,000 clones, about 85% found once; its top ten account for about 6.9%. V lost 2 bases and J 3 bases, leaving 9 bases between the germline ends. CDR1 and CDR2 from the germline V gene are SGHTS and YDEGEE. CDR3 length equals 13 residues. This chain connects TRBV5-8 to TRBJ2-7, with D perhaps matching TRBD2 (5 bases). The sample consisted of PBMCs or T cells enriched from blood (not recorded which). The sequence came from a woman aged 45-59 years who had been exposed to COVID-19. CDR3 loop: CASSFLGSYEQYF. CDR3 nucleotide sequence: TGTGCCAGCAGCTTTCTGGGGAGCTACGAGCAGTACTTC.